The next 13 T cell receptor beta chains were all read from a single sample in a study of blood T cell repertoires in COVID-19. The protocol was immunoSEQ multiplex PCR, while the TCRdb copy is restricted to in-frame clones and leaves out a portion. The sample shows some 95,000 clones, roughly nine tenths of them seen only once. Material for sequencing was peripheral blood. The receptors originated from a human donor with active COVID-19. The donor label of this sample is uncertain.

The J gene is TRBJ2-1, the V gene TRBV7-9; tentatively, D is TRBD2 (5 bases). Germline assignment: CDR1 SEHNR and CDR2 FQNEAQ (reference sequence). The CDR3 consists of 14 residues. The V end lost 1 base, the J end lost 6 bases, and 10 bases lay between the germline ends. The CDR3 reads CASSLGGWSNEQFF. CDR3 DNA: TGTGCCAGCAGCTTAGGCGGGTGGAGCAATGAGCAGTTCTTC. Together with reference TRBV7-9 and TRBJ2-1, the CDR3 gives the full variable domain: DTGVSQNPRHKITKRGQNVTFRCDPISEHNRLYWYRQTLGQGPEFLTYFQNEAQLEKSRLLSDRFSAERPKGSFSTLEIQRTEQGDSAMYLCASSLGGWSNEQFFGPGTRLTVL.

The V and J genes are TRBV4-2 and TRBJ2-1, with D possibly TRBD2 on 6 matching bases. The CDR3 loop spans 19 amino acids. The V end lost 3 bases, the J end lost 3 bases, and 24 bases lay between the germline ends. CDR1 is LGHNA and CDR2 is YNFKEQ in the germline V gene. The CDR3 region has the DNA TGTGCCAGCAGCCACCCCAGGGATATGGGGGGAAGAATCTACAATGAGCAGTTCTTC. Its protein product is CASSHPRDMGGRIYNEQFF.

The chain is built from TRBV7-9 and TRBJ2-1; D call uncertain. CDR1 and CDR2 (germline): SEHNR, FQNEAQ (reference sequence). With 10 bases removed from V and 0 bases from J, the gap between germline ends came to 10 bases. The CDR3 extends over 13 amino acids. The CDR3 loop reads CATTLSSYNEQFF. The CDR3 nucleotides read TGTGCCACCACTCTAAGCTCCTACAATGAGCAGTTCTTC. Full variable domain (missing parts from reference TRBV7-9 and TRBJ2-1): DTGVSQNPRHKITKRGQNVTFRCDPISEHNRLYWYRQTLGQGPEFLTYFQNEAQLEKSRLLSDRFSAERPKGSFSTLEIQRTEQGDSAMYLCATTLSSYNEQFFGPGTRLTVL.

This sequence joins TRBV9 and TRBJ1-1; D is uncertain. CDR1 is SGDLS and CDR2 is YYNGEE in the germline V gene. The V end was cut by 2 bases, the J end by 1 base, with 9 bases between. The CDR3 has 14 residues. In DNA form, the CDR3 reads TGTGCCAGCAGCGTTGAGGGCCAGAACACTGAAGCTTTCTTT. Amino acid sequence: CASSVEGQNTEAFF.

This chain connects TRBV2 to TRBJ2-7, with D perhaps matching TRBD1 (5 bases). The length of the CDR3 is 15 residues. Trimming took off 9 bases at V and 6 bases at J, with 24 bases between the two ends. CDR1 and CDR2 from the germline V gene are SNHLY and FYNNEI. The CDR3 nucleotides read TGTGCCAGTGACCCCCAGGGTCAACTTACGAGCGAGCAGTACTTC. This sequence encodes CASDPQGQLTSEQYF. Full variable domain (rest looked up from reference TRBV2 and TRBJ2-7): EPEVTQTPSHQVTQMGQEVILRCVPISNHLYFYWYRQILGQKVEFLVSFYNNEISEKSEIFDDQFSVERPDGSNFTLKIRSTKLEDSAMYFCASDPQGQLTSEQYFGPGTRLTVT.

This rearrangement joins TRBV7-3 to TRBJ1-6; 11 bases agree with TRBD1. The germline V gene has CDR1 SGHTA and CDR2 FQGTGA. Trimming cost V 5 bases and J 9 bases; bases outside gene matches: 6. This CDR3 is built from 15 residues. CDR3 region: CASSRRTGGVSPLHF. DNA of the CDR3: TGTGCCAGCAGCCGAAGGACAGGGGGCGTTTCACCCCTCCACTTT. Drawing the rest from reference TRBV7-3 and TRBJ1-6, the complete variable domain is GAGVSQTPSNKVTEKGKYVELRCDPISGHTALYWYRQSLGQGPEFLIYFQGTGAADDSGLPNDRFFAVRPEGSVSTLKIQRTERGDSAVYLCASSRRTGGVSPLHFGNGTRLTVT.

The V gene is TRBV28, the J gene TRBJ1-1; possible D gene TRBD1, 6 bases. Looked up from germline, CDR1 is MDHEN and CDR2 is SYDVKM. V lost 2 bases, J lost 7 bases, and 14 bases lay in between. CDR3 length: 14 residues. This CDR3 is CASSLDRIRDEAFF. The CDR3 coding sequence is TGTGCCAGCAGTTTAGACAGGATAAGAGATGAAGCTTTCTTT.

The rearrangement links TRBV5-4 to TRBJ2-3; 7 nucleotides agree with TRBD2. CDR1 SGHNT and CDR2 YYREEE come from the germline V gene (reference sequence). The CDR3 runs 16 residues. V was clipped by 0 bases and J by 2 bases; unmatched bases: 6. CDR3 protein: CASSLDLAETTDTQYF. CDR3 DNA sequence: TGTGCCAGCAGCTTGGACCTAGCGGAGACCACAGATACGCAGTATTTT.

The genes are TRBV15 and TRBJ1-1; possible D gene TRBD1, 5 bases. The CDR3 covers 13 residues. The V and J ends lost 5 bases and 8 bases respectively, with 15 bases between them. The germline V gene encodes CDR1 LNHNV and CDR2 YYDKDF (reference sequence). CDR3 nucleotides: TGTGCCACCAGCCCCCTGCCCGGGGGGGAAGCTTTCTTT. Translated: CATSPLPGGEAFF.

This clone showed up just a few times. The chain uses TRBV7-9 and TRBJ1-5; D uncertain. There are 12 residues in the CDR3. CDR1 and CDR2 (germline): SEHNR, FQNEAQ (reference sequence). V shed 1 base and J shed 5 bases, with 3 bases lying between them. This chain's CDR3 is CASSLGDQPQHF. The DNA of the CDR3 is TGTGCCAGCAGCTTAGGCGATCAGCCCCAGCATTTT.

The gene calls are TRBV9 and TRBJ2-7; 10 positions agree with TRBD1. The ends lost 3 bases at V and 2 bases at J; junction bases unmatched: 11. Germline V gives CDR1 SGDLS, CDR2 YYNGEE. This CDR3 is built from 17 residues. The CDR3 spells CASSGGTGDKDPYEQYF. DNA of the CDR3: TGTGCCAGCAGCGGGGGGACAGGGGATAAAGATCCCTACGAGCAGTACTTC.

The chain is built from TRBV6-1 and TRBJ1-6; 9 bases align to TRBD1. The germline V gene has CDR1 MNHNS and CDR2 SASEGT. The V gene end was trimmed by 0 bases and the J gene end by 10 bases; junction bases not matched to a gene: 4. The CDR3 sequence is 15 residues long. This CDR3 is CASSEAYRGQSPLHF. The CDR3 coding sequence is TGTGCCAGCAGTGAAGCGTACAGGGGGCAGTCACCCCTCCACTTT.

The gene calls are TRBV19 and TRBJ1-2, with D tentatively TRBD1 (6 bases). V gave up 1 base and J gave up 7 bases, with 16 bases separating them. Germline CDR1 is LNHDA and CDR2 is SQIVND (reference sequence). The CDR3 is 15 amino acids. CDR3 sequence (DNA): TGTGCCAGTAGTATAGGCGATACAGGGAGTCCTGGCTACACCTTC. It codes for CASSIGDTGSPGYTF.